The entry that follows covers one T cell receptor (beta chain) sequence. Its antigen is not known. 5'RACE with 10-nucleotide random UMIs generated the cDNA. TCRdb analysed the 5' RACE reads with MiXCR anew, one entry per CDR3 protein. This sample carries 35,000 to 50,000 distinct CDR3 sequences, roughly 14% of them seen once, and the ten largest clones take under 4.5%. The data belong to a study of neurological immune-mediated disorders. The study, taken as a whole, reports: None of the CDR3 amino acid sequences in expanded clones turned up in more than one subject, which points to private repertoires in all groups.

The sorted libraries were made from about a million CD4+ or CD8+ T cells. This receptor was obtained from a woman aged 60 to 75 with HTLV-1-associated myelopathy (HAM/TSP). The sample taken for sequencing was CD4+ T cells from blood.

The CDR3 reads CASSIVLTSSLEQFF. DNA for the CDR3: TGTGCCAGTAGTATAGTATTGACTAGTAGCCTCGAGCAGTTCTTC. V gene TRBV19 combines with J gene TRBJ2-1, with a weak D call TRBD2 (6 bases). The length of the CDR3 is 15 residues. Trimming stripped 1 base from V and 10 bases from J, with 17 bases between. The germline CDR1 and CDR2 sequences are LNHDA and SQIVND (reference sequence).